These T cell receptor beta chains were read from a single sample in a study of blood T cell repertoires in COVID-19. Assay used: immunoSEQ multiplex PCR; TCRdb lists only in-frame clones, some missing. The data show around 83,000 clones, with around nine tenths seen just once and 8% held by the top ten. The specimen was peripheral blood. Every receptor here comes from an older man with active or convalescent COVID-19. Each CDR3 is given with its conserved first and last residue. The D gene is left open where the match is weak.

TRBJ2-1 TRBV6-1 TRBD1 CASREGTGGKRQFF
TRBJ2-6 TRBV30 . CAWTRGKTGLSGANVLTF
TRBJ1-2 TRBV5-1 TRBD1 CASSYGQGASGYTF
TRBJ1-1 TRBV6-5 . CASSYHKEAFF
TRBJ1-2 TRBV7-3 . CASSLAANYGYTF
TRBJ1-5 TRBV6-5 TRBD1 CASSTGAGGNQPQHF
TRBJ2-1 TRBV28 . CASSTPGGRRGEQFF
TRBJ1-6 TRBV15 . CATSRGGSYNSPLHF
TRBJ2-1 TRBV30 . CAWSVLAGAEQFF
TRBJ2-6 TRBV14 TRBD1 CASSHTGTEAGANVLTF
TRBJ1-2 TRBV30 . CAWSVLSGYYGYTF
TRBJ2-1 TRBV18 TRBD1 CASSPRQGTYNEQFF
TRBJ1-3 TRBV5-1 . CASSLTRGNTIYF
TRBJ2-2 TRBV5-1 TRBD2 CATSREGSTGELFF
TRBJ1-3 TRBV15 TRBD1 CATSRSGTEGNTIYF
TRBJ1-4 TRBV2 . CASSVLLSNEKLFF
TRBJ2-2 TRBV7-9 TRBD2 CASSHTGTSGSGELFF
TRBJ2-3 TRBV25-1 . CASSDTGSPTDTQYF
TRBJ2-1 TRBV28 . CASSLSTPNNEQFF
TRBJ1-5 TRBV5-8 TRBD1 CASSLFWAGGADQPQHF
TRBJ2-3 TRBV19 . CASKKGEADTQYF
TRBJ1-4 TRBV30 TRBD1 CAWSKTTGGSEKLFF
TRBJ1-5 TRBV5-4 . CASSTGSDQPQHF
TRBJ2-2 TRBV19 TRBD2 CASSMRSGRVGELFF